The 32 T cell receptor beta chains listed next were all sequenced from one sample in a study of Ad26.COV2.S vaccination and SARS-CoV-2 variants. The treatment: some 19 received Ad26.COV2.S at low or high dose, single or two shots; 5 received placebo; per-sample allocation not given. Sampling happened 63 days after the first vaccine or placebo injection. The table came from immunoSEQ multiplex PCR; TCRdb's copy has only in-frame clones and leaves some out. Of 400,000 to 500,000 clones in the sample, roughly 90% were seen once. The sequencing here drew on peripheral blood, taken in a trial of Ad26.COV2.S vaccine versus placebo. Source of these receptors: a person aged 18-60 years who received the Ad26.COV2.S COVID-19 vaccine or a placebo.

The rearrangement uses TRBV19 and TRBJ2-7; TRBD2 matches at 8 bases. The ends lost 2 bases at V and 3 bases at J; junction bases unmatched: 6. The V gene's germline CDR1 is LNHDA and CDR2 SQIVND (reference sequence). This CDR3 is built from 15 residues. The CDR3 is CASSITGLGDYEQYF. The DNA of the CDR3 is TGTGCCAGTAGTATAACGGGACTAGGAGACTACGAGCAGTACTTC.

The chain joins TRBV2 to TRBJ2-1; 8 bases map to TRBD2. CDR3 length: 14 amino acids. With 6 bases clipped from V and 6 bases from J, the junction kept 7 bases outside the gene matches. CDR1 and CDR2 from the germline V gene are SNHLY and FYNNEI. The CDR3 DNA sequence: TGTGCCAGCAGGAGGGCGGGGGGATCCAATGAGCAGTTCTTC. This sequence encodes CASRRAGGSNEQFF.

The V gene is TRBV15, the J gene TRBJ2-5, with 9 bases identical to TRBD1. CDR1 is LNHNV, CDR2 YYDKDF, per germline (reference sequence). Trimming cost V 4 bases and J 5 bases; bases outside gene matches: 2. The CDR3 is 13 amino acids. CDR3 sequence: CATSNRGPETQYF. In DNA form, the CDR3 reads TGTGCCACCAGCAACAGGGGGCCTGAGACCCAGTACTTC.

CDR3 DNA sequence: TGTGCCAGCAGCTTAACGCAAAACAATGAGCAGTTCTTC. Its protein is CASSLTQNNEQFF. The rearrangement uses TRBV11-3 and TRBJ2-1, with D unclear. Germline values: CDR1 SGHNT, CDR2 YENEEA. The CDR3 length is 13 residues. Trimming shortened V by 2 bases and J by 5 bases, and 7 bases separated the two germline ends.

This rearrangement joins TRBV28 to TRBJ1-4; D call uncertain. The ends were cut back, 5 bases at V and 10 bases at J, with 20 bases in the middle. CDR3 size: 15 residues. Germline CDR1 MDHEN, CDR2 SYDVKM. CDR3 in amino acids: CASSPHMDRRGKLFF. The CDR3 region has the DNA TGTGCCAGCAGTCCTCATATGGACCGGCGGGGAAAACTGTTTTTT.

Concerning this clone: Other DNA variants within this sample encode the same CDR3. V gene TRBV9 combines with J gene TRBJ2-3; a weak D match, TRBD2 (7 bases). Germline CDR1 is SGDLS and CDR2 is YYNGEE. The CDR3 is made up of 15 amino acids. Trimming stripped 0 bases from V and 3 bases from J, with 11 bases between. Here the CDR3 DNA reads TGTGCCAGCAGCGTAGCGGGGGGCCAGACAGATACGCAGTATTTT. Protein product: CASSVAGGQTDTQYF. Using reference TRBV9 and TRBJ2-3 for the parts outside the CDR3, the full variable domain is DSGVTQTPKHLITATGQRVTLRCSPRSGDLSVYWYQQSLDQGLQFLIQYYNGEERAKGNILERFSAQQFPDLHSELNLSSLELGDSALYFCASSVAGGQTDTQYFGPGTRLTVL.

The V call is TRBV11-2, the J call TRBJ2-7; no reliable D call. The CDR3 sequence is 13 residues long. The V and J ends lost 1 base and 3 bases respectively, with 7 bases between them. Per germline, CDR1 SGHAT and CDR2 FQNNGV. CDR3 in amino acids: CASSLGSFYEQYF. The CDR3 region has the DNA TGTGCCAGCAGCTTAGGCAGCTTCTACGAGCAGTACTTC. The variable domain in full, with the rest retrieved from reference TRBV11-2 and TRBJ2-7, is EAGVAQSPRYKIIEKRQSVAFWCNPISGHATLYWYQQILGQGPKLLIQFQNNGVVDDSQLPKDRFSAERLKGVDSTLKIQPAKLEDSAVYLCASSLGSFYEQYFGPGTRLTVT.

Details on this clone: Relative to the germline gene, one junction end is altered; a read error may explain this. This chain connects TRBV28 to TRBJ2-1; 9 nucleotides agree with TRBD2. CDR3 length equals 14 residues. Germline V gene sequence: CDR1 MDHEN, CDR2 SYDVKM. The chain's CDR3 is CASKSRGGWHEQFF. The CDR3 coding sequence is TGTGCAAGCAAGTCGCGGGGGGGCTGGCATGAGCAGTTCTTC. Supplemented by reference TRBV28 and TRBJ2-1, the full variable domain reads DVKVTQSSRYLVKRTGEKVFLECVQDMDHENMFWYRQDPGLGLRLIYFSYDVKMKEKGDIPEGYSVSREKKERFSLILESASTNQTSMYLCASKSRGGWHEQFFGPGTRLTVL.

In this sample, this clone turned up a few times. This chain connects TRBV30 to TRBJ1-2, with D possibly TRBD1 on 5 matching bases. Germline V gene lookup returns CDR1 GTSNPN and CDR2 SVGIG (reference sequence). CDR3 length equals 12 residues. The V end was cut by 4 bases, the J end by 0 bases, with 6 bases between. The CDR3 region is CAWTGSNYGYTF. DNA of the CDR3: TGTGCCTGGACAGGGTCTAACTATGGCTACACCTTC.

Turning to this clone: This sample includes further DNA sequences coding for the same CDR3. DNA of the CDR3: TGTGCCATCAGTGAAACAGGGTACCAAGAGACCCAGTACTTC. It yields the protein CAISETGYQETQYF. The rearrangement links TRBV10-3 to TRBJ2-5; D perhaps matches TRBD1 (6 bases). This CDR3 comprises 14 residues. V was pared by 3 bases and J by 0 bases, with 8 bases between. Germline V CDR1 and CDR2: ENHRY, SYGVKD.

V usage is TRBV29-1 and J usage is TRBJ1-1; 7 bases agree with TRBD1. The CDR3 sequence is 11 residues long. Germline CDR1 and CDR2: SQVTM and ANQGSEA. Germline trimming cut 6 bases from V and 4 bases from J; bases unmatched to any gene: 2. The CDR3 nucleotides read TGCAGCGTGACAGGGTCCACTGAAGCTTTCTTT. Its protein is CSVTGSTEAFF.

The CDR3 region is CASSLTSGGTDTQYF. CDR3 nucleotide sequence: TGTGCCAGCAGTTTGACTAGCGGGGGCACAGATACGCAGTATTTT. The chain employs TRBV6-6 and TRBJ2-3; 11 bases line up with TRBD2. Germline V gene lookup returns CDR1 MNHNY and CDR2 SVGAGI (reference sequence). The CDR3 has 15 amino acids. V gave up 4 bases and J gave up 1 base; unmatched junction bases: 1.

This rearrangement joins TRBV13 to TRBJ2-1, with TRBD2 matching 8 bases. The CDR3 runs 15 residues. Trimming at V came to 5 bases and at J to 6 bases, leaving 9 bases not matched to a gene. The germline V gene encodes CDR1 PRHDT and CDR2 FYEKMQ (reference sequence). CDR3 amino acids: CASSPQRGFFNEQFF. In DNA form, the CDR3 reads TGTGCCAGCAGCCCTCAGCGGGGGTTTTTCAATGAGCAGTTCTTC.

A single count supports this clone. The chain carries TRBV18 and TRBJ2-7; the D gene could be TRBD1 or TRBD2 (5 bases each). Germline V gene data show CDR1 as KGHSH and CDR2 as LQKENI. The CDR3 totals 14 residues. Trimming stripped 3 bases from V and 1 base from J, with 10 bases between. The DNA of the CDR3 is TGTGCCAGCTCACCCACGGGGCGTTCCTACGAGCAGTACTTC. Protein: CASSPTGRSYEQYF.

The chain has TRBV7-2 and TRBJ1-2, with TRBD1 identical over 9 bases. V shed 3 bases and J 5 bases; nucleotides not matched to a gene: 10. The CDR3 totals 16 residues. Looked up from germline, CDR1 is SGHTA and CDR2 is FQGNSA. The CDR3 loop reads CASSLGQGLPQYGYTF. The CDR3, as DNA: TGTGCCAGCAGCTTGGGACAGGGCCTTCCTCAGTATGGCTACACCTTC.

This clone was detected once. The V call is TRBV2, the J call TRBJ2-1, with 8 bases fitting TRBD2. The CDR3 length is 15 residues. Germline lookup yields CDR1 SNHLY and CDR2 FYNNEI. V was pared by 2 bases and J by 5 bases, with 5 bases of the junction left unmatched. In DNA, the CDR3 is TGTGCCAGCAGTGAACCGCGGGGGGAGGACAATGAGCAGTTCTTC. This gives the protein CASSEPRGEDNEQFF.

The rearrangement links TRBV5-6 to TRBJ2-5; perhaps TRBD1 as D (6 bases). The germline V gene has CDR1 SGHDT and CDR2 YYEEEE. CDR3 size: 12 residues. Trimming removed 2 bases from V and 7 bases from J, with 9 bases in between. The CDR3 bases are TGTGCCAGCAGCTTAGGGGGTCGGACCCAGTACTTC. Its protein is CASSLGGRTQYF.

This chain links TRBV11-2 with TRBJ1-4; D gene unclear. Germline values: CDR1 SGHAT, CDR2 FQNNGV. The CDR3 contains 14 residues. Trimming shortened V by 4 bases and J by 0 bases, and 6 bases separated the two germline ends. DNA of the CDR3: TGTGCCAGCAGCTCCCTTGCAACTAATGAAAAACTGTTTTTT. Translating it yields CASSSLATNEKLFF.

This sequence joins TRBV6-5 and TRBJ2-2, with 7 bases matching TRBD2. The ends lost 8 bases at V and 4 bases at J; junction bases unmatched: 7. Per the germline V gene, CDR1 is MNHEY and CDR2 is SVGAGI. The length of the CDR3 is 14 residues. The CDR3 coding sequence is TGTGCCAGCCGGGGGAGGGCGAGCACCGGGGAGCTGTTTTTT. It encodes CASRGRASTGELFF.

The chain carries TRBV6-5 and TRBJ2-1, with a weak D call TRBD2 (5 bases). Germline CDR1 MNHEY, CDR2 SVGAGI. CDR3 length equals 12 residues. V was trimmed by 7 bases and J by 6 bases, leaving 10 bases between them. CDR3 protein: CASIKLGNEQFF. The CDR3 DNA is TGTGCCAGCATTAAACTAGGCAATGAGCAGTTCTTC.

The chain combines TRBV28 with TRBJ2-4; perhaps TRBD1 as D (6 bases). Germline V CDR1 and CDR2: MDHEN, SYDVKM. The CDR3 covers 18 residues. The V end was cut by 4 bases, the J end by 0 bases, with 19 bases between. The CDR3 coding sequence is TGTGCCAGCAGTTCCCCCCGGACAGAGCTTCTAGCCAAAAACATTCAGTACTTC. Translated, it gives CASSSPRTELLAKNIQYF.

V and J are TRBV7-2 and TRBJ2-7; no definite D call. Germline CDR1 is SGHTA and CDR2 is FQGNSA. The CDR3 is made up of 13 amino acids. Trimming cost V 2 bases and J 3 bases, with 8 bases left between them. The CDR3 region is CASSLSHFYEQYF. CDR3 in DNA: TGTGCCAGCAGCTTATCGCACTTCTACGAGCAGTACTTC. The entire variable domain, with the rest obtained from reference TRBV7-2 and TRBJ2-7, is as follows: GAGVSQSPSNKVTEKGKDVELRCDPISGHTALYWYRQSLGQGLEFLIYFQGNSAPDKSGLPSDRFSAERTGGSVSTLTIQRTQQEDSAVYLCASSLSHFYEQYFGPGTRLTVT.

V is TRBV6-2 or TRBV6-3 and J is TRBJ1-1; D call uncertain. The V gene's germline CDR1 is MNHEY and CDR2 SVGEGT. The CDR3 has 13 residues. V lost 4 bases, J lost 0 bases, and 6 bases lay in between. Here the CDR3 reads CASSSAMNTEAFF. CDR3 nucleotides: TGTGCCAGCAGTTCCGCGATGAACACTGAAGCTTTCTTT.

The CDR3 nucleotides read TGTGCCATCAGTGACCCACCAGATACGCAGTATTTT. Translated: CAISDPPDTQYF. The chain links TRBV10-3 to TRBJ2-3; D uncertain. Trimming stripped 3 bases from V and 4 bases from J, with 5 bases between. Germline CDR1 and CDR2: ENHRY and SYGVKD. This CDR3 is built from 12 residues.

This chain links TRBV5-4 with TRBJ1-1; 7 nucleotides align to TRBD1. The CDR3 loop spans 17 amino acids. V was clipped by 0 bases and J by 4 bases; unmatched bases: 12. Germline CDR1 is SGHNT and CDR2 is YYREEE (reference sequence). For the CDR3, the DNA is TGTGCCAGCAGCTTGGGCGGGACAGACCCCCTGAGCACTGAAGCTTTCTTT. It codes for CASSLGGTDPLSTEAFF.

This clone was picked up one time. CDR3 sequence: CASSQGMGGPYEQYF. CDR3 bases: TGCGCCAGCAGCCAAGGAATGGGTGGCCCCTACGAGCAGTACTTC. The V gene is TRBV4-3, the J gene TRBJ2-7; no reliable D call. The V and J ends lost 1 base and 2 bases respectively, with 12 bases between them. The CDR3 runs to 15 residues. Germline CDR1 is LGHNA and CDR2 is YSLEER.

V gene TRBV10-3 combines with J gene TRBJ2-1, with 11 nucleotides matching TRBD1. Per germline, CDR1 ENHRY and CDR2 SYGVKD. The CDR3 sequence is 15 residues long. V shed 6 bases, J shed 5 bases, and the junction held 6 bases outside the gene matches. The chain's CDR3 is CAISPKGQGDNEQFF. The CDR3 DNA is TGTGCCATCAGCCCGAAGGGACAGGGGGACAATGAGCAGTTCTTC.

The rearrangement links TRBV19 to TRBJ1-1; 8 positions agree with TRBD1. This CDR3 comprises 12 residues. Per germline, CDR1 LNHDA and CDR2 SQIVND (reference sequence). Trimming at V came to 6 bases and at J to 7 bases, leaving 4 bases not matched to a gene. The CDR3 nucleotides read TGTGCCAGTAGCCTAGACAGGGGTGAAGCTTTCTTT. Protein sequence: CASSLDRGEAFF.

This sequence joins TRBV9 and TRBJ2-3; D unresolved. Trimming shortened V by 0 bases and J by 4 bases, and 6 bases separated the two germline ends. The CDR3 runs to 13 residues. The germline CDR1 and CDR2 sequences are SGDLS and YYNGEE. CDR3 DNA sequence: TGTGCCAGCAGCGTAGCGAGTTCAGATACGCAGTATTTT. It translates to CASSVASSDTQYF. Based on the CDR3 plus reference TRBV9 and TRBJ2-3, the full variable domain is DSGVTQTPKHLITATGQRVTLRCSPRSGDLSVYWYQQSLDQGLQFLIQYYNGEERAKGNILERFSAQQFPDLHSELNLSSLELGDSALYFCASSVASSDTQYFGPGTRLTVL.

This chain joins TRBV7-2 and TRBJ2-3, with a weak D call TRBD2 (6 bases). Germline CDR1 SGHTA, CDR2 FQGNSA. The ends were cut back, 5 bases at V and 5 bases at J, with 29 bases in the middle. The CDR3 has 19 residues. DNA of the CDR3: TGTGCCAGCAGCACCCCTTTAAAACTGGCGGGGAAACGGGTAGATACGCAGTATTTT. Its protein is CASSTPLKLAGKRVDTQYF.

The rearrangement uses TRBV4-3 and TRBJ1-5, with TRBD1 matching over 7 bases. CDR1 and CDR2 from the germline V gene are LGHNA and YSLEER. There are 13 residues in the CDR3. With V trimmed by 0 bases and J by 12 bases, 5 bases remained unmatched. The CDR3 sequence is CASSQDRDSVQHF. DNA for the CDR3: TGCGCCAGCAGCCAAGATCGGGACAGCGTCCAGCATTTT.

The gene calls are TRBV7-6 and TRBJ1-1; no reliable D call. The V gene's germline CDR1 is SGHVS and CDR2 FNYEAQ. This CDR3 has 16 residues. V lost 2 bases and J 0 bases, leaving 13 bases between the germline ends. The CDR3 spells CASSLFSDLLNTEAFF. The CDR3 DNA is TGTGCCAGCAGCTTATTTTCTGACTTACTGAACACTGAAGCTTTCTTT.